These 18 T cell receptor beta chains share one sample of origin, sequenced in a study of blood T cells in healthy people across ages. With a J-beta primer mix and a sample-barcoded 5' primer, a second PCR ran about 6 to 11 cycles. MiXCR, run by TCRdb on the 5' RACE reads, gives a single entry per CDR3 protein. The sample gives about 1 million distinct CDR3 sequences, 40% to 55% of which show up once; over 15% is in the top ten. Sequencing was carried out using blood. These receptors originate from a woman in her sixties or seventies in good health.

This chain joins TRBV7-9 and TRBJ2-7; perhaps D is TRBD1 or TRBD2 (6 bases each). Trimming pared 7 bases from V and 3 bases from J, leaving 16 bases between. CDR1 is SEHNR, CDR2 FQNEAQ, per germline (reference sequence). CDR3 size: 14 residues. CDR3 residues: CASTVGGGNYEQYF. The DNA of the CDR3 is TGTGCCAGCACCGTAGGAGGGGGGAACTACGAGCAGTACTTC. The complete variable domain, with remaining parts taken from reference TRBV7-9 and TRBJ2-7, reads DTGVSQNPRHKITKRGQNVTFRCDPISEHNRLYWYRQTLGQGPEFLTYFQNEAQLEKSRLLSDRFSAERPKGSFSTLEIQRTEQGDSAMYLCASTVGGGNYEQYFGPGTRLTVT.

V gene TRBV7-3 combines with J gene TRBJ2-2, with D unresolved. CDR3 length equals 16 residues. Germline V CDR1 and CDR2: SGHTA, FQGTGA. Trimming cost V 1 base and J 6 bases, with 15 bases left between them. The CDR3, as DNA: TGTGCCAGCAGCTTAAATGGCCCTCGCCGGCCCGGGGAGCTGTTTTTT. This sequence encodes CASSLNGPRRPGELFF.

In regard to this clonotype: The junction departs from the called germline gene at one end, perhaps through a read error. V usage is TRBV20-1 and J usage is TRBJ1-1, with D unclear. There are 15 residues in the CDR3. Per germline, CDR1 DFQATT and CDR2 SNEGSKA (reference sequence). The CDR3 nucleotides read TGCTGTGCTAGAGATGGTAAAGGGCGGTTCACTGAAGCTTTCTTT. Its protein product is CCARDGKGRFTEAFF.

V usage is TRBV5-1 and J usage is TRBJ1-1, with a weak D call TRBD1 (6 bases). The germline CDR1 and CDR2 sequences are SGHRS and YFSETQ. The CDR3 has 14 residues. With 7 bases removed from V and 0 bases from J, the gap between germline ends came to 13 bases. The CDR3 nucleotides read TGCGCCAGCGCCCGGGACATCATGAACACTGAAGCTTTCTTT. It yields the protein CASARDIMNTEAFF.

This chain connects TRBV28 to TRBJ1-5; 10 positions agree with TRBD1. The CDR3 extends over 17 amino acids. Germline V gene lookup returns CDR1 MDHEN and CDR2 SYDVKM. The ends lost 6 bases at V and 5 bases at J; junction bases unmatched: 13. This chain's CDR3 is CASRRDRGEGRDQPQHF. CDR3 nucleotide sequence: TGTGCCAGCAGGCGGGACAGGGGAGAAGGGAGGGATCAGCCCCAGCATTTT.

J is TRBJ2-1 and V is TRBV28; 10 bases agree with TRBD2. V was pared by 2 bases and J by 1 base, with 11 bases of the junction left unmatched. CDR1 and CDR2 from the germline V gene are MDHEN and SYDVKM. The CDR3 sequence is 19 residues long. The CDR3 spells CASSLGRTASGSSYNEQFF. The CDR3 coding sequence is TGTGCCAGCAGTTTAGGCCGGACAGCTAGCGGGAGTTCCTACAATGAGCAGTTCTTC. Together with reference TRBV28 and TRBJ2-1, the CDR3 gives the full variable domain: DVKVTQSSRYLVKRTGEKVFLECVQDMDHENMFWYRQDPGLGLRLIYFSYDVKMKEKGDIPEGYSVSREKKERFSLILESASTNQTSMYLCASSLGRTASGSSYNEQFFGPGTRLTVL.

In its sample, this clonotype was seen a few times. The rearrangement uses TRBV13 and TRBJ2-7; 8 nucleotides agree with TRBD1. There are 15 residues in the CDR3. Germline assignment: CDR1 PRHDT and CDR2 FYEKMQ (reference sequence). Trimming removed 3 bases from V and 2 bases from J; junction bases left unmatched: 6. The CDR3 loop is CASSLVGTGTYEQYF. The CDR3 coding sequence is TGTGCCAGCAGCTTGGTCGGGACAGGCACCTACGAGCAGTACTTC. Variable domain in full (rest from reference TRBV13 and TRBJ2-7): AAGVIQSPRHLIKEKRETATLKCYPIPRHDTVYWYQQGPGQDPQFLISFYEKMQSDKGSIPDRFSAQQFSDYHSELNMSSLELGDSALYFCASSLVGTGTYEQYFGPGTRLTVT.

The rearrangement uses TRBV12-5 and TRBJ2-1, with no clear D. V lost 0 bases to trimming and J lost 4 bases, with 13 bases between them. The CDR3 is made up of 16 amino acids. Germline CDR1 is LGHNT and CDR2 is FRNRAP. CDR3 amino acids: CASGLVGPLNYNEQFF. The CDR3 nucleotides are TGTGCTAGTGGTTTGGTAGGGCCTCTAAATTACAATGAGCAGTTCTTC.

This clonotype was seen repeatedly, ten times or more. The chain joins TRBV12-3 or TRBV12-4 to TRBJ2-5; TRBD2 matches at 10 bases. The CDR3 is made up of 19 amino acids. With V trimmed by 3 bases and J by 3 bases, 16 bases remained unmatched. CDR3 bases: TGTGCCAGCAGTTTTCCCAGGGATAGCGGGAGGTTGCGGAAAGAGACCCAGTACTTC. Amino acids: CASSFPRDSGRLRKETQYF.

In its sample, this clonotype was seen a few times. The CDR3 DNA reads TGCAGTGCTAAATCCGGGCGCGCCAGCTCCTACAATGAGCAGTTCTTC. Its protein is CSAKSGRASSYNEQFF. The chain uses TRBV20-1 and TRBJ2-1; D is unresolved. The germline V gene encodes CDR1 DFQATT and CDR2 SNEGSKA (reference sequence). Trimming shortened V by 4 bases and J by 0 bases, and 16 bases separated the two germline ends. The CDR3 loop spans 16 amino acids.

This clonotype has a handful of counts. The genes are TRBV2 and TRBJ2-5, with 9 bases lining up with TRBD1. J lost 3 bases, V lost 5 bases, and 4 bases had no gene match. The CDR3 sequence is 14 residues long. Germline CDR1 reads SNHLY; CDR2 reads FYNNEI. The DNA of the CDR3 is TGTGCCAGCAGTTCACAGGGGGCTAAAGAGACCCAGTACTTC. It codes for CASSSQGAKETQYF.

CDR3 sequence reads: CASRKEDNYGYTF. CDR3 nucleotide sequence: TGTGCCAGCAGAAAAGAAGACAACTATGGCTACACCTTC. The rearrangement uses TRBV5-6 and TRBJ1-2, with D uncertain. The CDR3 sequence is 13 residues long. Trimming pared 5 bases from V and 2 bases from J, leaving 10 bases between. Germline V gene sequence: CDR1 SGHDT, CDR2 YYEEEE.

Remarks on this clonotype: Being one base from a much bigger clone, this may be a read error. J is TRBJ1-2 and V is TRBV4-1, with 7 bases matching TRBD1. This CDR3 region has 15 residues. Germline CDR1 MGHRA, CDR2 YSYEKL. The V gene end was trimmed by 4 bases and the J gene end by 3 bases; junction bases not matched to a gene: 8. The CDR3 loop reads CASSPRTGPHYGYTF. CDR3 nucleotide sequence: TGCGCCAGCAGCCCCCGGACAGGTCCTCACTATGGCTACACCTTC.

This clonotype has a handful of counts. The CDR3 coding sequence is TGTGCCACCAGCAGTCCAAAGCTCCTGACAGGGGGGAATGAGCAGTTCTTC. This gives the protein CATSSPKLLTGGNEQFF. The chain joins TRBV15 to TRBJ2-1; TRBD1 agrees at 9 bases. Germline V gene data show CDR1 as LNHNV and CDR2 as YYDKDF (reference sequence). The length of the CDR3 is 17 residues. Trimming cost V 3 bases and J 7 bases; bases outside gene matches: 13.

On this clonotype: This may arise from a read error, as a much more abundant clone is one base away. The chain is built from TRBV7-3 and TRBJ2-7; a weak D match, TRBD2 (5 bases). Germline CDR1 reads SGHTA; CDR2 reads FQGTGA. The CDR3 is made up of 15 amino acids. The CDR3 coding sequence is TGTGCCGGCAGCTTAACCCGGGGTGCAGCCTACGAGCAGTACTTC. This codes for CAGSLTRGAAYEQYF.

This clonotype was observed a handful of times. This chain connects TRBV29-1 to TRBJ2-1, with 7 bases aligning to TRBD2. The CDR3 loop spans 14 amino acids. Trimming removed 6 bases from V and 2 bases from J; junction bases left unmatched: 7. Germline V lookup: CDR1 SQVTM, CDR2 ANQGSEA. CDR3 in amino acids: CSVLRETPYNEQFF. The CDR3 DNA is TGCAGCGTCTTGCGGGAGACCCCCTACAATGAGCAGTTCTTC.

The rearrangement uses TRBV6-2 or TRBV6-3 and TRBJ2-7; the match to TRBD2 covers 9 bases. CDR1 and CDR2 (germline): MNHEY, SVGEGT. The CDR3 consists of 16 residues. V was clipped by 8 bases and J by 2 bases; unmatched bases: 13. CDR3 protein: CASGGLAGQITYEQYF. CDR3 coding DNA: TGTGCCAGCGGGGGGCTAGCGGGACAGATAACCTACGAGCAGTACTTC.

The chain carries TRBV20-1 and TRBJ2-1; 11 bases fit TRBD2. The germline V gene has CDR1 DFQATT and CDR2 SNEGSKA (reference sequence). V lost 0 bases, J lost 3 bases, and 13 bases stayed unmatched. This CDR3 has 19 residues. The CDR3 bases are TGCAGTGCTAGAGATCGGATAGCGGGGGGGATGATGGTCTACAATGAGCAGTTCTTC. Translated, it gives CSARDRIAGGMMVYNEQFF.